This passage covers 8 T cell receptor beta chains from one sample sequenced in a study of CD8+ T cells in alopecia areata. TCR sequencing used cDNA made by reverse transcription of extracted RNA. Sequenced by immunoSEQ multiplex PCR; TCRdb stores in-frame clones only, minus some. Of roughly 220,000 clones listed, more than 55% are singletons. As to treatment: oral pan-JAK inhibitor, 5-10 mg twice daily. The source material was CD4+ T cells sorted from blood, sampled at week 44, from a patient treated with tofacitinib. These receptors came from a human donor with alopecia areata.

The sample holds a few counts of this clone. This chain connects TRBV29-1 to TRBJ2-7; D possibly corresponds to TRBD1 (6 bases). Germline CDR1 reads SQVTM; CDR2 reads ANQGSEA. V lost 7 bases and J lost 4, with 14 bases in between. The CDR3 is made up of 12 amino acids. The DNA for the CDR3 is TGCAGCGGGATGACAGGACCTTACGAGCAGTACTTC. Its protein product is CSGMTGPYEQYF.

This chain uses TRBV30 with TRBJ1-2, with TRBD1 as a possible D gene (5 bases). This CDR3 spans 13 amino acids. Trimming left V 3 bases short and J 7 bases short, with 15 bases between. Germline-derived CDR1 and CDR2 are GTSNPN and SVGIG (reference sequence). The CDR3 loop is CAWRRDGSSGYTF. The DNA for the CDR3 is TGTGCCTGGAGACGGGACGGCTCCTCTGGCTACACCTTC.

The genes are TRBV7-2 and TRBJ1-1; 7 positions match TRBD1. This CDR3 contains 13 residues. J lost 7 bases, V lost 2 bases, and 4 bases had no gene match. Germline CDR1 and CDR2: SGHTA and FQGNSA. The DNA for the CDR3 is TGTGCCAGCAGCTTAAAGAGGGGGCTTGAAGCTTTCTTT. This sequence encodes CASSLKRGLEAFF.

This rearrangement joins TRBV5-1 to TRBJ2-7; unclear D gene. This CDR3 comprises 13 residues. The V end was cut by 0 bases, the J end by 3 bases, with 7 bases between. CDR1 is SGHRS, CDR2 YFSETQ, per germline. CDR3 amino acids: CASSLESRYEQYF. The CDR3 DNA reads as TGCGCCAGCAGCTTGGAGAGTCGCTACGAGCAGTACTTC. The full variable domain, completed using reference TRBV5-1 and TRBJ2-7, is KAGVTQTPRYLIKTRGQQVTLSCSPISGHRSVSWYQQTPGQGLQFLFEYFSETQRNKGNFPGRFSGRQFSNSRSEMNVSTLELGDSALYLCASSLESRYEQYFGPGTRLTVT.

This clone appeared a few times. As DNA, the CDR3 is TGTGCCATAGCCCCAAGGACAGCCAACACCGGGGAGCTGTTTTTT. Translation: CAIAPRTANTGELFF. The chain uses TRBV10-3 and TRBJ2-2, with D maybe TRBD1 (6 bases). CDR1 ENHRY and CDR2 SYGVKD come from the germline V gene. The CDR3 length is 15 residues. Trimming left V 9 bases short and J 2 bases short, with 16 bases between.

The rearrangement joins TRBV11-3 to TRBJ2-7, with TRBD1 identical over 8 bases. V lost 5 bases, J lost 3 bases, and 3 bases stayed unmatched. The germline V gene has CDR1 SGHNT and CDR2 YENEEA. CDR3 length: 13 amino acids. CDR3 nucleotide sequence: TGTGCCAGCAGCCGGGGACAGGTCTACGAGCAGTACTTC. It translates to CASSRGQVYEQYF. Based on the CDR3 plus reference TRBV11-3 and TRBJ2-7, the full variable domain is EAGVVQSPRYKIIEKKQPVAFWCNPISGHNTLYWYLQNLGQGPELLIRYENEEAVDDSQLPKDRFSAERLKGVDSTLKIQPAELGDSAVYLCASSRGQVYEQYFGPGTRLTVT.

The genes are TRBV11-2 and TRBJ1-6; no reliable D call. Trimming took 4 bases from V and 7 from J, leaving 8 bases between them. The CDR3 contains 13 residues. Germline CDR1 reads SGHAT; CDR2 reads FQNNGV. This chain's CDR3 is CASSSSPNSPLHF. In nucleotides, the CDR3 is TGTGCCAGCAGCTCCAGTCCGAATTCACCCCTCCACTTT.

The CDR3 reads CASSLLPGLAGGGTDTQYF. CDR3 DNA sequence: TGTGCCAGCAGCTTGCTCCCGGGACTAGCGGGGGGTGGCACAGATACGCAGTATTTT. The chain has TRBV7-3 and TRBJ2-3; 15 bases line up with TRBD2. CDR1 and CDR2 (germline): SGHTA, FQGTGA. J was trimmed by 1 base and V by 3 bases; bases with no gene match: 8. This CDR3 has 19 residues.